This record looks at one T cell receptor beta chain sequence and its context. The V gene end was trimmed by 10 bases and the J gene end by 4 bases; junction bases not matched to a gene: 5. The CDR3 loop spans 13 amino acids. The data belong to a study of control samples from healthy donors and cancer patients. Libraries were prepared by immunoSEQ multiplex PCR; TCRdb keeps only in-frame clonotypes and omits some of them. Altogether some 210,000 clones are present, around 90% being singletons, with the ten largest covering 1.5% to 2%. This TCR was sampled from a man younger than 40 in good health. Input material: blood. This chain uses TRBV12-3 or TRBV12-4 with TRBJ1-2; 11 nucleotides agree with TRBD1. The CDR3 nucleotides are TGTGCCATCCGGACAGGGGGCTTCTATGGCTACACCTTC. Protein sequence: CAIRTGGFYGYTF.